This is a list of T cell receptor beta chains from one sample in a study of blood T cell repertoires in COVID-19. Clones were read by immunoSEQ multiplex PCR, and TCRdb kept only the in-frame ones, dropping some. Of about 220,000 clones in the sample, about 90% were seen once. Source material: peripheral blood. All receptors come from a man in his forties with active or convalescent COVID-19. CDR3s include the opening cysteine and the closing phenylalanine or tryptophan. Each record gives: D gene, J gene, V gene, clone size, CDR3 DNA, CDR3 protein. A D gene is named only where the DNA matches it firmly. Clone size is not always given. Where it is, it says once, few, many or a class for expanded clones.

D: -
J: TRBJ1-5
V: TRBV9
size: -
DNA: TGTGCCAGCAGCGTAGACTCCAGCAATCAGCCCCAGCATTTT
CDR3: CASSVDSSNQPQHF

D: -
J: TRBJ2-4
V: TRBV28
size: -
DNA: TGTGCCACCGGAAACGGACATAACAAAAACATTCAGTACTTC
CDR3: CATGNGHNKNIQYF

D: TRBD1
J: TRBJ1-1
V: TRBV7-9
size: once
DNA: TGTGCCAGCAGCTGGACCGGGACAGGGGAGAGGGCTGAAGCTTTCTTT
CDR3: CASSWTGTGERAEAFF

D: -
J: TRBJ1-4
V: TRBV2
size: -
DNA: TGTGCCAGCAGTGAAGCGCTTGTGCCAGAAAATGAAAAACTGTTTTTT
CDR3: CASSEALVPENEKLFF

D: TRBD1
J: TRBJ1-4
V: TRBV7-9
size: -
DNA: TGTGCCAGCAGCTTGATCGGCAGGGGGACAACTAATGAAAAACTGTTTTTT
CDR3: CASSLIGRGTTNEKLFF

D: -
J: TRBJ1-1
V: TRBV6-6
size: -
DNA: TGTGCCAGCAGTTACTTACAGGGCCCCACCACTGAAGCTTTCTTT
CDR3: CASSYLQGPTTEAFF

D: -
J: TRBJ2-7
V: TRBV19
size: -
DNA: TGTGCCAGTAGTATAGGAGGGGAGCAGTACTTC
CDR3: CASSIGGEQYF

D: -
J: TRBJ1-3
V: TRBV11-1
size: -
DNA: TGTGCCAGCAGCCTGGGCCCATCTGGAAACACCATATATTTT
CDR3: CASSLGPSGNTIYF

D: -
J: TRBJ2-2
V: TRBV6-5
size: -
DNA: TGTGCCAGCAGTAATTCGGGAGGGGAGCTGTTTTTT
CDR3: CASSNSGGELFF

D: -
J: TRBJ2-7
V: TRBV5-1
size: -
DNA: TGCGCCAGCAGTACGTCAGGATTGACCTACGAGCAGTACTTC
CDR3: CASSTSGLTYEQYF

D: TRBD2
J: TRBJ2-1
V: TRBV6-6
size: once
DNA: TGTGCCAGCAACGTAAAAGGGCGGGAGAGGCACAATGAGCAGTTCTTC
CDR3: CASNVKGRERHNEQFF

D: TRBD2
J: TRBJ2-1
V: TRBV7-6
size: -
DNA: TGTGCCAGCAGCTCTAGCGGTTACAATGAGCAGTTCTTC
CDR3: CASSSSGYNEQFF

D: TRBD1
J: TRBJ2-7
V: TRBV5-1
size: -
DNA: TGCGCCAGCAGCCAACAGGGACAGGGGATCTACGAGCAGTACTTC
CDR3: CASSQQGQGIYEQYF

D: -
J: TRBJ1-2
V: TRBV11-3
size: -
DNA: TGTGCCAGCAGCTGGGACACCTCTGGGCATGGCTACACCTTC
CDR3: CASSWDTSGHGYTF

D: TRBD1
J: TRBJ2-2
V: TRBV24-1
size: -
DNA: TGTGCCACCAGTGATACCCGACAGGGGTGGACCGGGGAGCTGTTTTTT
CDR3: CATSDTRQGWTGELFF

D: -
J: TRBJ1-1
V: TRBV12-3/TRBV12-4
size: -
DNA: TGTGCCACCGGGGGTTGGACTGAAGCTTTCTTT
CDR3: CATGGWTEAFF

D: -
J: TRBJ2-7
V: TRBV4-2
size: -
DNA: TGTGCCAGCAGCCAAGAAGTATTCGGCTACGAGCAGTACTTC
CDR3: CASSQEVFGYEQYF

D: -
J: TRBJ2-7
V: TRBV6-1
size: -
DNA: TGTGCCAGCAGTGAAGGAACAGGAACTACCTACGAGCAGTACTTT
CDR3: CASSEGTGTTYEQYF

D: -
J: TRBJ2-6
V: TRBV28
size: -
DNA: TGTGCCAGCACCTTATCGGGGGCCAACGTCCTGACTTTC
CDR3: CASTLSGANVLTF

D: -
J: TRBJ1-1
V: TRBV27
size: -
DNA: TGTGCCAGCAGTTTACAGGGATCTACTGAAGCTTTCTTT
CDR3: CASSLQGSTEAFF

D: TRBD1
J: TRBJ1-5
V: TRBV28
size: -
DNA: TGTGCCAGCAGTTTCCCGACAGGGATGGTCAATCAGCCCCAGCATTTT
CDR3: CASSFPTGMVNQPQHF

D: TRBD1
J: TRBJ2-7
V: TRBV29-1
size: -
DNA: TGCAGCGCTTTAGGGGGCAGGTCCCACGAGCAGTACTTC
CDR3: CSALGGRSHEQYF

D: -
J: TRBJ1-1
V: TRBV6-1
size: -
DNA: TGTGCCAGCAGTGAAGGGGAGGACACTGAAGCTTTCTTT
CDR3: CASSEGEDTEAFF

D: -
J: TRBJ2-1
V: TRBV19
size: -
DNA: TGTGCCAGTAGTCGAGCGCCCGCTCGAGGCAATGAGCAGTTCTTC
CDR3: CASSRAPARGNEQFF

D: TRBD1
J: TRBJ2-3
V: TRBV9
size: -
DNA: TGTGCCAGCAGCGTTCACGGGACAGGGCCGGGGGATACGCAGTATTTT
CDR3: CASSVHGTGPGDTQYF

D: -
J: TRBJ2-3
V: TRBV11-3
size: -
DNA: TGTGCCAGCAGCAAAGGCGGGATCAACACAGATACGCAGTATTTT
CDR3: CASSKGGINTDTQYF

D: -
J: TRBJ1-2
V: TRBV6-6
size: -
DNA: TGTGCCAGCAGTCCTCTCACAGATGGCTACACCTTC
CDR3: CASSPLTDGYTF

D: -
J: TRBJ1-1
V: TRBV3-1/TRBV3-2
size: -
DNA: TGTGCCAGCAGCCAAGTGAGGGGGGGCTGGGGCACTGAAGCTTTCTTT
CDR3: CASSQVRGGWGTEAFF

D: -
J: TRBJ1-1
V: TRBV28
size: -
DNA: TGTGCCAGCAGCCCCGGACAGTCTGAAGCTTTCTTT
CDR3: CASSPGQSEAFF

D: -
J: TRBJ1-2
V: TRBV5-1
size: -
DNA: TGCGCCAGCAGCTTGCAGGGAAACTATGGCTACACCTTC
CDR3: CASSLQGNYGYTF

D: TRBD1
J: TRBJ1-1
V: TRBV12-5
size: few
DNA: TGTGCTAGTGGTTTGGCAGGGGGCCATACTGAAGCTTTCTTT
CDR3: CASGLAGGHTEAFF

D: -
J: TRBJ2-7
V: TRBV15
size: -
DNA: TGTGCCACCAGCGGGCTCCTTTCGGGAGTTTCTCGTGAGCAGTACTTC
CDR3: CATSGLLSGVSREQYF